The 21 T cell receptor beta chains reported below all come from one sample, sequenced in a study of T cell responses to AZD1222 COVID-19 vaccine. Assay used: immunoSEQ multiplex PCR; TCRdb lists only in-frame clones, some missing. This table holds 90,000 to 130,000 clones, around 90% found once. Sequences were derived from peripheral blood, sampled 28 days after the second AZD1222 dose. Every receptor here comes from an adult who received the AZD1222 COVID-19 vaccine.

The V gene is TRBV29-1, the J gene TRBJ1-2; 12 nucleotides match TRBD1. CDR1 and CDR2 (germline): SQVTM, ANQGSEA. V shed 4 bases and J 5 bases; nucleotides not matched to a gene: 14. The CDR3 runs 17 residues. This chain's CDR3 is CSVVRRDRGQVGYGYTF. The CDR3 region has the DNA TGCAGCGTTGTACGACGGGACAGGGGGCAGGTTGGGTATGGCTACACCTTC.

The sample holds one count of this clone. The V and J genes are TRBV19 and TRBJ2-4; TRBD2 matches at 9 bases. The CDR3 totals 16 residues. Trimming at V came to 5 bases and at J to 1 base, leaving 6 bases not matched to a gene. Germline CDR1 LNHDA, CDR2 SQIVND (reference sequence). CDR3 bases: TGTGCCAGTAGTCGCGGGGGGGCCTCGGCCAAAAACATTCAGTACTTC. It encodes CASSRGGASAKNIQYF.

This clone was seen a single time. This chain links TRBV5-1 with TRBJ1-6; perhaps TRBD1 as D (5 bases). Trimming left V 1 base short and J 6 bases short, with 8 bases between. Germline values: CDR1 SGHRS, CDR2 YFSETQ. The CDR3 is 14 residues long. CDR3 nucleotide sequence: TGCGCCAGCAGCTTGCAGGGTGTTAATTCACCCCTCCACTTT. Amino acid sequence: CASSLQGVNSPLHF.

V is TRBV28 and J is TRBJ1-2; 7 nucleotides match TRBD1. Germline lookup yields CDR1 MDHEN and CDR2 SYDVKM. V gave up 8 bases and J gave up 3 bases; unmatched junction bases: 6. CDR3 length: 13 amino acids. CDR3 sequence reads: CASVAGGDYGYTF. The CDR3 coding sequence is TGTGCCAGCGTTGCAGGGGGAGACTATGGCTACACCTTC.

CDR3 amino acids: CASSIPGGFYGYTF. The CDR3 region has the DNA TGTGCCAGTAGTATCCCAGGGGGATTCTATGGCTACACCTTC. The chain uses TRBV19 and TRBJ1-2, with 7 bases identical to TRBD1. The CDR3 has 14 residues. Germline CDR1 reads LNHDA; CDR2 reads SQIVND (reference sequence). The V gene end was trimmed by 3 bases and the J gene end by 4 bases; junction bases not matched to a gene: 5.

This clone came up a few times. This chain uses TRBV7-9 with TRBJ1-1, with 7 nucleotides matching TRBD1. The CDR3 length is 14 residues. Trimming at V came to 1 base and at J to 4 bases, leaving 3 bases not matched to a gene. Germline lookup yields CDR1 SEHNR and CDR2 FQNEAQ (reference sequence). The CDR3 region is CASSLGNRGTEAFF. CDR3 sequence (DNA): TGTGCCAGCAGCTTAGGCAACAGGGGCACTGAAGCTTTCTTT. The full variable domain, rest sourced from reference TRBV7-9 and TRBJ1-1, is DTGVSQNPRHKITKRGQNVTFRCDPISEHNRLYWYRQTLGQGPEFLTYFQNEAQLEKSRLLSDRFSAERPKGSFSTLEIQRTEQGDSAMYLCASSLGNRGTEAFFGQGTRLTVV.

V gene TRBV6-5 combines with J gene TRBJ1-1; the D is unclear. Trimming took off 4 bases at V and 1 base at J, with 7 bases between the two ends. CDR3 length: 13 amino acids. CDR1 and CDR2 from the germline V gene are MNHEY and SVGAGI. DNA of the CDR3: TGTGCCAGCAGTTTTCAAGAGAACACTGAAGCTTTCTTT. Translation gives CASSFQENTEAFF.

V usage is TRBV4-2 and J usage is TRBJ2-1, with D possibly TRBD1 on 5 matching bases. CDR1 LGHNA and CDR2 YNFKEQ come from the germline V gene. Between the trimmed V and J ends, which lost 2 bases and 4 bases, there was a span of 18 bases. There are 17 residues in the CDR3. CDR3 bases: TGTGCCAGCAGCCAACGTCTCCAGGGTTTGGTATACAATGAGCAGTTCTTC. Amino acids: CASSQRLQGLVYNEQFF.

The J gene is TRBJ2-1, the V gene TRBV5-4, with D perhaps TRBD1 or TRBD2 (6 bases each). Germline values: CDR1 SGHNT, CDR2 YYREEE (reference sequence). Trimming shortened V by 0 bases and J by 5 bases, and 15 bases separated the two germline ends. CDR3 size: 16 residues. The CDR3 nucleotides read TGTGCCAGCAGCTTGGGGGGGGCTAGCGAGGACAATGAGCAGTTCTTC. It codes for CASSLGGASEDNEQFF.

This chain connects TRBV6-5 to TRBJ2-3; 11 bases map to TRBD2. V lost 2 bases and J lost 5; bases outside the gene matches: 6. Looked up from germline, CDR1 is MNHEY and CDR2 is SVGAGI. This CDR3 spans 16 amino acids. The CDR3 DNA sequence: TGTGCCAGCAGTTACACTAGCGGGGGTGAGGAAGATACGCAGTATTTT. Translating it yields CASSYTSGGEEDTQYF.

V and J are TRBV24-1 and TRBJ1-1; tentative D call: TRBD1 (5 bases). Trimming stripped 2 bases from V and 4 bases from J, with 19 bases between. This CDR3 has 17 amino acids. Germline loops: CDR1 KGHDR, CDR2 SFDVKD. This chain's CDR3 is CATSDSRRGDWGTEAFF. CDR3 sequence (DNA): TGTGCCACCAGTGATTCCCGTAGAGGGGACTGGGGCACTGAAGCTTTCTTT.

The CDR3 coding sequence is TGTGCCAGCAGTTCTCCCGGACTAGCGGGAGGCTACGAGCAGTACTTC. Its protein is CASSSPGLAGGYEQYF. The V and J genes are TRBV6-5 and TRBJ2-7, with 14 bases that match TRBD2. The trim removed 4 bases at V and 3 bases at J, leaving 5 bases unmatched. This CDR3 contains 16 residues. The germline V gene encodes CDR1 MNHEY and CDR2 SVGAGI.

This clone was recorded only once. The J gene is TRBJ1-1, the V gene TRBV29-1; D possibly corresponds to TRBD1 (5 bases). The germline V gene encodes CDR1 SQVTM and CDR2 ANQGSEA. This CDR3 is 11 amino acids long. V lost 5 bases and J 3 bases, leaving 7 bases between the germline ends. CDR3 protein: CSVIRDTEAFF. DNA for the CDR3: TGCAGCGTTATCAGGGACACTGAAGCTTTCTTT.

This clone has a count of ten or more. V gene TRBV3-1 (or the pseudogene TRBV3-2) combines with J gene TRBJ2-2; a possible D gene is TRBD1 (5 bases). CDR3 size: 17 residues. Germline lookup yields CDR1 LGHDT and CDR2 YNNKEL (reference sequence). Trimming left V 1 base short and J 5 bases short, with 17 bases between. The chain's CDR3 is CASSQGTLTGFTGELFF. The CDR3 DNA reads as TGTGCCAGCAGCCAAGGCACACTCACAGGTTTTACCGGGGAGCTGTTTTTT.

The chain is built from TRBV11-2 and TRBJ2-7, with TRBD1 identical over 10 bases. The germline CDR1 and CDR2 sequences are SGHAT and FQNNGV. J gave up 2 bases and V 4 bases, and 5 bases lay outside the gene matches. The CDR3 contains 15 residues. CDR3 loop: CASSSGTGVTYEQYF. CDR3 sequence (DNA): TGTGCCAGCAGCTCCGGGACAGGGGTGACCTACGAGCAGTACTTC.

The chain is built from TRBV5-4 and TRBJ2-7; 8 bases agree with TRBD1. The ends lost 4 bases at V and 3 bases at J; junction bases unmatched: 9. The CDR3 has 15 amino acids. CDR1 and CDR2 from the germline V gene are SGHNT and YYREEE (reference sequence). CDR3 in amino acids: CASSPDRASFYEQYF. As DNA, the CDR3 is TGTGCCAGCAGCCCGGACAGGGCTTCATTCTACGAGCAGTACTTC. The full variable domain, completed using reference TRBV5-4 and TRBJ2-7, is ETGVTQSPTHLIKTRGQQVTLRCSSQSGHNTVSWYQQALGQGPQFIFQYYREEENGRGNFPPRFSGLQFPNYSSELNVNALELDDSALYLCASSPDRASFYEQYFGPGTRLTVT.

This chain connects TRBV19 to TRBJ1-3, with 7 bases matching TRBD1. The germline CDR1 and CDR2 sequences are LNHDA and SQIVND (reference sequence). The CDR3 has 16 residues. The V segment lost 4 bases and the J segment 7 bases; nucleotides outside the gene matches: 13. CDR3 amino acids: CASSSLLTGKENTIYF. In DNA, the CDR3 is TGTGCCAGTAGTAGCCTACTGACAGGGAAGGAGAACACCATATATTTT.

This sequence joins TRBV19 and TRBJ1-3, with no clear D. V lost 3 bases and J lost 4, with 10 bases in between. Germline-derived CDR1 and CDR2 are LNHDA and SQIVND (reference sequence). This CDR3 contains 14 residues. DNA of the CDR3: TGTGCCAGTAGTATGGGTTTCTCGGGAAACACCATATATTTT. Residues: CASSMGFSGNTIYF.

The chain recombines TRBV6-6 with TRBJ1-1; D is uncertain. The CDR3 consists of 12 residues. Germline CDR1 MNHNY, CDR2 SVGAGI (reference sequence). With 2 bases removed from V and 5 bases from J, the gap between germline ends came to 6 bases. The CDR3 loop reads CASSYTKTEAFF. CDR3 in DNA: TGTGCCAGCAGTTACACAAAAACTGAAGCTTTCTTT.

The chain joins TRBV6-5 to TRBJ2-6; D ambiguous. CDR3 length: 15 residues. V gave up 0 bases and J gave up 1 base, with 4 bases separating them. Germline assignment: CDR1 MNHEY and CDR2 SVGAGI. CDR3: CASSYSGSGANVLTF. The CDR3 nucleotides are TGTGCCAGCAGTTACTCAGGGTCTGGGGCCAACGTCCTGACTTTC.

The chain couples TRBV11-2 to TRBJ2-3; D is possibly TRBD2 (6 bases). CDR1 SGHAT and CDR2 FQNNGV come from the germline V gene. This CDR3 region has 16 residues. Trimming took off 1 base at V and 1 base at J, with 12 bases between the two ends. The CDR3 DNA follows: TGTGCCAGCAGCTTAGTTCCGGGAGATGGCACAGATACGCAGTATTTT. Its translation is CASSLVPGDGTDTQYF.